This T cell receptor (beta chain) is from a study of blood T cells in healthy people across ages. This clonotype was seen only a few times. Its antigen is not identified. A second PCR, run for 7 to 11 cycles, used a sample-barcoded 5' primer plus a J-beta primer mix. TCRdb re-derived calls from the 5' RACE reads in MiXCR, one entry per CDR3 protein. This sample yields hundreds of thousands of distinct CDR3 sequences, of which more than 25% are seen a single time; 15% to 20% belongs to the top ten. Donors were systemically healthy Caucasian individuals from Russia aged about 6 to 90 years. Per sample, at least 6 micrograms of total RNA were extracted. Notes on the study in general: When set beside aged donors, long-lived donors presented more naive CD4+ cells and higher diversity. Significant beta diversity loss was already apparent by age approximately 40, declining roughly linearly.

CDR1 KGHSH and CDR2 LQKENI come from the germline V gene. The length of the CDR3 is 13 residues. Trimming shortened V by 4 bases and J by 4 bases, and 9 bases separated the two germline ends. The sequencing input was blood. The receptor was isolated from a woman aged 80 or over in good health. The chain joins TRBV18 to TRBJ2-3, with D maybe TRBD1 (6 bases). CDR3 sequence: CASSQQGPDTQYF. DNA of the CDR3: TGTGCCAGCTCACAACAGGGCCCAGATACGCAGTATTTT. Based on the CDR3 plus reference TRBV18 and TRBJ2-3, the full variable domain is NAGVMQNPRHLVRRRGQEARLRCSPMKGHSHVYWYRQLPEEGLKFMVYLQKENIIDESGMPKERFSAEFPKEGPSILRIQQVVRGDSAAYFCASSQQGPDTQYFGPGTRLTVL.